A single sample is the source of the 18 T cell receptor beta chains below, sequenced in a study of blood T cell repertoires in COVID-19 (dated by TCRdb to between 2020 and 2021). Receptors were amplified or captured by the immunoSEQ multiplex PCR assay. Drawn from immuneACCESS, this table holds only the in-frame rearrangements with V and J called that TCRdb kept. Clones are partly lost; checked studies trace under half to an unresolved V gene and leave the rest unexplained. This sample gives about 200,000 clones in total; roughly 81% of them show up just once. The ten biggest clones cover 4.5% to 5% of the sample. Sequenced sample: peripheral blood. Receptors originate from a woman of 80 years or more with acute or convalescent COVID-19.

This clone appeared a few times. The rearrangement uses TRBV9 and TRBJ1-2; D perhaps matches TRBD1 (6 bases). The CDR3 is 15 residues long. Trimming pared 4 bases from V and 4 bases from J, leaving 17 bases between. Germline V gives CDR1 SGDLS, CDR2 YYNGEE. CDR3 sequence: CASSTRQTGLYGYTF. The CDR3 nucleotides are TGTGCCAGCAGCACCCGACAGACAGGACTCTATGGCTACACCTTC. The full variable domain, rest sourced from reference TRBV9 and TRBJ1-2, is DSGVTQTPKHLITATGQRVTLRCSPRSGDLSVYWYQQSLDQGLQFLIQYYNGEERAKGNILERFSAQQFPDLHSELNLSSLELGDSALYFCASSTRQTGLYGYTFGSGTRLTVV.

V and J are TRBV4-1 and TRBJ2-3; perhaps TRBD2 as D (5 bases). The CDR3 sequence is 15 residues long. V lost 2 bases, J lost 2 bases, and 11 bases lay in between. Looked up from germline, CDR1 is MGHRA and CDR2 is YSYEKL. The CDR3 protein is CASSQTGSYTDTQYF. The DNA for the CDR3 is TGCGCCAGCAGCCAAACGGGGTCTTACACAGATACGCAGTATTTT.

This clone was seen more than once but under ten times. The chain joins TRBV19 to TRBJ1-5; no firm D call. This CDR3 spans 12 amino acids. The germline gives CDR1 LNHDA, CDR2 SQIVND (reference sequence). Trimming took 3 bases from V and 3 from J, leaving 3 bases between them. The CDR3 bases are TGTGCCAGTAGTATCATCAATCAGCCCCAGCATTTT. It specifies CASSIINQPQHF.

The chain is built from TRBV5-6 and TRBJ2-3; maybe TRBD2 (5 bases). Germline V CDR1 and CDR2: SGHDT, YYEEEE. This CDR3 is 13 amino acids long. V was cut by 4 bases and J by 6 bases, with 12 bases left in between. The CDR3 nucleotides read TGTGCCAGCAGCCTGGCTGGAGGCGATACGCAGTATTTT. Amino acids: CASSLAGGDTQYF.

V usage is TRBV5-1 and J usage is TRBJ2-1; TRBD1 matches 8 bases. The CDR3 sequence is 15 residues long. Germline-derived CDR1 and CDR2 are SGHRS and YFSETQ. V was clipped by 3 bases and J by 3 bases; unmatched bases: 5. The CDR3 here is CASSSTGANYNEQFF. The DNA of the CDR3 is TGCGCCAGCAGCTCGACAGGGGCGAACTACAATGAGCAGTTCTTC.

This rearrangement joins TRBV4-2 to TRBJ2-5; TRBD2 aligns across 9 bases. The CDR3 covers 14 residues. Germline assignment: CDR1 LGHNA and CDR2 YNFKEQ. The V and J ends lost 1 base and 3 bases, in that order; junction bases with no gene match: 0. The CDR3 sequence: CASSQGLAEETQYF. The CDR3 coding sequence is TGTGCCAGCAGCCAAGGACTAGCGGAAGAGACCCAGTACTTC.

The rearrangement uses TRBV7-8 and TRBJ2-7; 7 bases line up with TRBD2. Germline CDR1 reads SGHVS; CDR2 reads FQNEAQ. V lost 5 bases and J lost 2; bases outside the gene matches: 9. The CDR3 loop spans 15 amino acids. CDR3 in DNA: TGTGCCAGCAGCACTACGGCGGGAGTTGCCTACGAGCAGTACTTC. This encodes CASSTTAGVAYEQYF. Complete variable domain (other parts from reference TRBV7-8 and TRBJ2-7): GAGVSQSPRYKVAKRGQDVALRCDPISGHVSLFWYQQALGQGPEFLTYFQNEAQLDKSGLPSDRFFAERPEGSVSTLKIQRTQQEDSAVYLCASSTTAGVAYEQYFGPGTRLTVT.

The genes are TRBV19 and TRBJ2-7; 10 bases align to TRBD1. Germline values: CDR1 LNHDA, CDR2 SQIVND (reference sequence). The CDR3 spans 18 residues. V shed 3 bases and J 4 bases; nucleotides not matched to a gene: 15. The CDR3 nucleotides are TGTGCCAGTAGTATTTCCGGGACAGGGGCCTATAGAGGGTACGAGCAGTACTTC. Residues: CASSISGTGAYRGYEQYF.

The V and J genes are TRBV5-1 and TRBJ2-1; unclear D gene. Trimming stripped 4 bases from V and 4 bases from J, with 15 bases between. CDR3 length: 15 residues. Germline V lookup: CDR1 SGHRS, CDR2 YFSETQ. In DNA form, the CDR3 reads TGCGCCAGCAGCGCCGACTTGGCTGATTACAATGAGCAGTTCTTC. Protein: CASSADLADYNEQFF. Full variable domain (outside the CDR3, taken from reference TRBV5-1 and TRBJ2-1): KAGVTQTPRYLIKTRGQQVTLSCSPISGHRSVSWYQQTPGQGLQFLFEYFSETQRNKGNFPGRFSGRQFSNSRSEMNVSTLELGDSALYLCASSADLADYNEQFFGPGTRLTVL.

V is TRBV2 and J is TRBJ2-1, with TRBD2 identical over 12 bases. The J segment lost 9 bases and the V segment lost 4 bases, leaving 13 bases of the junction unmatched. This CDR3 is built from 17 residues. Germline CDR1 reads SNHLY; CDR2 reads FYNNEI. The CDR3 DNA is TGTGCCAGCAGTGGACTAGCGGGAGCATATGAGTGGACTGAGCAGTTCTTC. Amino acids: CASSGLAGAYEWTEQFF.

The chain couples TRBV29-1 to TRBJ1-1; D uncertain. V lost 4 bases and J 5 bases, leaving 5 bases between the germline ends. CDR3 length: 10 amino acids. CDR1 is SQVTM and CDR2 is ANQGSEA in the germline V gene. The CDR3 reads CSVVLTEAFF. The CDR3 bases are TGCAGCGTTGTCTTGACTGAAGCTTTCTTT.

V is TRBV28 and J is TRBJ1-2; 7 bases are shared with TRBD1. Losses at the gene ends were 11 bases for V and 6 bases for J; bases not matched to a gene: 9. This CDR3 has 12 residues. In germline, CDR1 is MDHEN, CDR2 SYDVKM. The CDR3 DNA follows: TGTGCCGCGGAGAGGGGGCTGAATGGCTACACCTTC. Protein: CAAERGLNGYTF.

This chain links TRBV5-5 with TRBJ2-7; perhaps TRBD1 as D (5 bases). The CDR3 has 15 amino acids. Per germline, CDR1 SGHKS and CDR2 YYEKEE (reference sequence). Trimming stripped 4 bases from V and 6 bases from J, with 20 bases between. CDR3 DNA sequence: TGTGCCAGCAGCCTCGTTGGGGCAGGCTCGATCGAGCAGTACTTC. Translation gives CASSLVGAGSIEQYF.

This chain connects TRBV29-1 to TRBJ1-5, with TRBD1 matching over 7 bases. Germline values: CDR1 SQVTM, CDR2 ANQGSEA. The CDR3 contains 13 residues. The V and J ends lost 7 bases and 5 bases, in that order; junction bases with no gene match: 8. The CDR3 coding sequence is TGCAGCGCGGGGGACAGCCAGTATCAGCCCCAGCATTTT. Its translation is CSAGDSQYQPQHF. The full variable domain, with the rest looked up from reference TRBV29-1 and TRBJ1-5, is SAVISQKPSRDICQRGTSLTIQCQVDSQVTMMFWYRQQPGQSLTLIATANQGSEATYESGFVIDKFPISRPNLTFSTLTVSNMSPEDSSIYLCSAGDSQYQPQHFGDGTRLSIL.

This clone is a singleton in its sample. This chain links TRBV20-1 with TRBJ2-7; 16 bases match TRBD2. Germline V CDR1 and CDR2: DFQATT, SNEGSKA (reference sequence). The CDR3 runs to 18 residues. Trimming removed 3 bases from V and 6 bases from J; junction bases left unmatched: 14. This chain's CDR3 is CSASEDWGLAGGHREQYF. The DNA of the CDR3 is TGCAGTGCTAGTGAGGACTGGGGACTAGCGGGAGGGCATCGCGAGCAGTACTTC.

The chain recombines TRBV28 with TRBJ1-2, with TRBD1 matching 8 bases. The CDR3 spans 17 residues. With 6 bases clipped from V and 5 bases from J, the junction kept 17 bases outside the gene matches. Germline-derived CDR1 and CDR2 are MDHEN and SYDVKM. The CDR3 coding sequence is TGTGCCAGCAGCTATAGTCCGGGACAGGTAAAATGGTATGGCTACACCTTC. Amino acids: CASSYSPGQVKWYGYTF.

The chain has TRBV5-1 and TRBJ1-1; TRBD1 matches 11 bases. The CDR3 is 16 residues long. CDR1 SGHRS and CDR2 YFSETQ come from the germline V gene. V lost 4 bases to trimming and J lost 6 bases; unmatched junction nucleotides: 11. The CDR3 bases are TGCGCCAGCAGCGCATACTCCGGGACAGGGGGTGCTGAAGCTTTCTTT. The encoded protein is CASSAYSGTGGAEAFF. The full variable domain, rest sourced from reference TRBV5-1 and TRBJ1-1, is KAGVTQTPRYLIKTRGQQVTLSCSPISGHRSVSWYQQTPGQGLQFLFEYFSETQRNKGNFPGRFSGRQFSNSRSEMNVSTLELGDSALYLCASSAYSGTGGAEAFFGQGTRLTVV.

This chain joins TRBV4-2 and TRBJ1-1; 8 bases align to TRBD1. Germline-derived CDR1 and CDR2 are LGHNA and YNFKEQ. V lost 5 bases, J lost 4 bases, and 9 bases stayed unmatched. The CDR3 contains 15 residues. CDR3 coding DNA: TGTGCCAGCAGCTCGACTACAACAGGGGGCACTGAAGCTTTCTTT. This codes for CASSSTTTGGTEAFF.